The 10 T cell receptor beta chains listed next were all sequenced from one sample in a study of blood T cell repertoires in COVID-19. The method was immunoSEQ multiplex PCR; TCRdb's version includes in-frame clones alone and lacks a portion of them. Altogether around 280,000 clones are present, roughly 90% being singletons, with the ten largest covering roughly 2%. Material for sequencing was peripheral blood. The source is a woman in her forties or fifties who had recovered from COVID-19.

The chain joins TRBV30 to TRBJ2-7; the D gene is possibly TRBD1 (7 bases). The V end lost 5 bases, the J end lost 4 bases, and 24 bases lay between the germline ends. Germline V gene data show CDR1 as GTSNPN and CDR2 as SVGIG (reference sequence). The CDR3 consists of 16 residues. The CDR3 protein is CAWGIPGRQGLYEQYF. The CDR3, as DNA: TGTGCCTGGGGGATCCCCGGGAGACAGGGCTTATACGAGCAGTACTTC. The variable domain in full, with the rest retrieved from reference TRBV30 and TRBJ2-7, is SQTIHQWPATLVQPVGSPLSLECTVEGTSNPNLYWYRQAAGRGLQLLFYSVGIGQISSEVPQNLSASRPQDRQFILSSKKLLLSDSGFYLCAWGIPGRQGLYEQYFGPGTRLTVT.

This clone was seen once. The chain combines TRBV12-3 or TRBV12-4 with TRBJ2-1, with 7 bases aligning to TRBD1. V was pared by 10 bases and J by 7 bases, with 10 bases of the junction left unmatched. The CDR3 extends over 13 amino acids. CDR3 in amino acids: CATRQGAGNEQFF. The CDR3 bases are TGTGCCACCCGACAGGGCGCAGGGAATGAGCAGTTCTTC.

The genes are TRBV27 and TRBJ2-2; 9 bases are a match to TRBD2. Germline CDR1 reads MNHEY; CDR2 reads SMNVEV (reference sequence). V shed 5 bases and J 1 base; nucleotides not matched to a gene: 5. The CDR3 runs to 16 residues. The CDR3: CASSPRTSVNTGELFF. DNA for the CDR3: TGTGCCAGCAGTCCAAGGACTAGCGTGAACACCGGGGAGCTGTTTTTT.

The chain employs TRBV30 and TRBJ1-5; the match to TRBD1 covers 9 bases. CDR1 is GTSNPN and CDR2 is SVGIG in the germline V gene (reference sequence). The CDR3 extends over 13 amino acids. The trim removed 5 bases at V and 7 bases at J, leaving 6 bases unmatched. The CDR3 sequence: CAWGGQGDQPQHF. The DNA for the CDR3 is TGTGCCTGGGGGGGACAGGGTGACCAGCCCCAGCATTTT.

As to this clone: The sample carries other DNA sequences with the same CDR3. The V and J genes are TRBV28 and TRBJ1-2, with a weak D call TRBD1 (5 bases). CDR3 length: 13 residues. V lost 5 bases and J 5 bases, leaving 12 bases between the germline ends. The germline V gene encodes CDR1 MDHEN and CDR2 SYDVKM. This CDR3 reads CASSGTGGYGYTF. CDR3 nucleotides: TGTGCCAGCAGTGGGACCGGGGGGTATGGCTACACCTTC.

CDR3 sequence reads: CASSPDRKYGYTF. CDR3 nucleotide sequence: TGTGCCAGCAGCCCCGACAGAAAATATGGCTACACCTTC. The chain employs TRBV27 and TRBJ1-2; TRBD1 is a possible D gene (5 bases). This CDR3 has 13 amino acids. The germline V gene has CDR1 MNHEY and CDR2 SMNVEV (reference sequence). Trimming left V 6 bases short and J 5 bases short, with 13 bases between.

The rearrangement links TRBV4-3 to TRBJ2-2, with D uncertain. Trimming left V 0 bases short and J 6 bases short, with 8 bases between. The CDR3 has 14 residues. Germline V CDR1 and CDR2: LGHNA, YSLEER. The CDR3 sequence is CASSQDQESGELFF. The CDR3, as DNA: TGCGCCAGCAGCCAAGATCAGGAATCCGGGGAGCTGTTTTTT.

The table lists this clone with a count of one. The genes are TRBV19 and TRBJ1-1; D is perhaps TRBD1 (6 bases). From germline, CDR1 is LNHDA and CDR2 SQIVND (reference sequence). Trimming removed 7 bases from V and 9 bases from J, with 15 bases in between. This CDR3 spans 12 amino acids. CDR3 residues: CASILQGSQAFF. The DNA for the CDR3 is TGTGCCAGTATCCTACAGGGATCGCAAGCTTTCTTT.

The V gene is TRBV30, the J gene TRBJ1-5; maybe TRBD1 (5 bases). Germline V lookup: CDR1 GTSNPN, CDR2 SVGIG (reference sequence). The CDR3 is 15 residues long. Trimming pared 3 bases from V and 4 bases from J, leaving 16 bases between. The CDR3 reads CAWSLKGFWNQPQHF. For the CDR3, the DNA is TGTGCCTGGAGCCTAAAGGGGTTTTGGAATCAGCCCCAGCATTTT.

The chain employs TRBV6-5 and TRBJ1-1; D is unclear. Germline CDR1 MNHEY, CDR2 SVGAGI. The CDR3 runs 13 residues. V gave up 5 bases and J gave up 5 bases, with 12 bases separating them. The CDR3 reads CASSMERGTEAFF. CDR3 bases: TGTGCCAGCAGTATGGAACGGGGAACTGAAGCTTTCTTT.